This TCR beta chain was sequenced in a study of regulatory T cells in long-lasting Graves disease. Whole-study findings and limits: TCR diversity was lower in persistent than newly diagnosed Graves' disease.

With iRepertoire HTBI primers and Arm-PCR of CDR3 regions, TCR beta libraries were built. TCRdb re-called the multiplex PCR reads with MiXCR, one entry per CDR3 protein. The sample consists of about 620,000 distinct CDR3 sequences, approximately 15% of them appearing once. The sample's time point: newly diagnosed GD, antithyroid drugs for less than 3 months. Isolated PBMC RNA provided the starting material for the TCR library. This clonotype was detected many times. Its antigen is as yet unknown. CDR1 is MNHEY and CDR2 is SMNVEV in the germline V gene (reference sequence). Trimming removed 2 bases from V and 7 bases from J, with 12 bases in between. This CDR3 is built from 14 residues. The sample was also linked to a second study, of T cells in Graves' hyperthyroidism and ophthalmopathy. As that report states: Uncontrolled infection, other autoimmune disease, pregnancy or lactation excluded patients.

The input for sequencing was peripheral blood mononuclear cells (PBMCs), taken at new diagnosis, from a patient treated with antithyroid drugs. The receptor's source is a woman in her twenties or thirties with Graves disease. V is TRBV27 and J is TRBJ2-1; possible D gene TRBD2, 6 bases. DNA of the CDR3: TGTGCCAGCAGTTTAGGGGGGAGAGGGAATGAGCAGTTCTTC. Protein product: CASSLGGRGNEQFF.